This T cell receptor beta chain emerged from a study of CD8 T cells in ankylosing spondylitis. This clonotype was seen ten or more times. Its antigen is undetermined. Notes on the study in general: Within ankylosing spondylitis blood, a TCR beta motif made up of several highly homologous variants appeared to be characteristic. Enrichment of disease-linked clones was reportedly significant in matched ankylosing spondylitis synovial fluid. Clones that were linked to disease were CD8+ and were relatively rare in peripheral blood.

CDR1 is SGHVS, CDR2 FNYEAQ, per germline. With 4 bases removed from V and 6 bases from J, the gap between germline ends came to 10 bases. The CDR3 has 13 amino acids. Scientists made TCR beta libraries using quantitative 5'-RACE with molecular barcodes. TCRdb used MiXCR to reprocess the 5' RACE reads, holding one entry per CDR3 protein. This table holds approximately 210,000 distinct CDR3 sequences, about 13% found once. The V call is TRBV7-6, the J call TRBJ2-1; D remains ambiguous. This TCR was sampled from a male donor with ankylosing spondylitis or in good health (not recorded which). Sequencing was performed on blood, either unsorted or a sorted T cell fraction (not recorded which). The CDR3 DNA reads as TGTGCCAGCAGCTCCAGGAACGCCAATGAGCAGTTCTTC. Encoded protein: CASSSRNANEQFF.